The source of this T cell receptor (beta chain) is a study of cytomegalovirus exposure and HLA in healthy donors. The assay was immunoSEQ multiplex PCR, and TCRdb's table has in-frame clones only and misses some. The table has about 160,000 clones, 85% to 90% seen once. Study-level results: The study recorded 164 TCR beta chains that were cytomegalovirus-associated. Most TCR sequences were rare, but some public TCRs occurred in many donors.

Only a few counts were recorded for this clone. Its matching antigen is unknown. The V gene end was trimmed by 6 bases and the J gene end by 4 bases; junction bases not matched to a gene: 4. The length of the CDR3 is 14 residues. The V gene's germline CDR1 is MDHEN and CDR2 SYDVKM. The clonotype comes from a man aged 18 to 30 in good health and CMV-seronegative. The sequenced material came from PBMCs. This sequence joins TRBV28 and TRBJ2-2; 8 bases map to TRBD1. In DNA form, the CDR3 reads TGTGCCAGCAGCCTGACAGGGGCCACCGGGGAGCTGTTTTTT. This codes for CASSLTGATGELFF.